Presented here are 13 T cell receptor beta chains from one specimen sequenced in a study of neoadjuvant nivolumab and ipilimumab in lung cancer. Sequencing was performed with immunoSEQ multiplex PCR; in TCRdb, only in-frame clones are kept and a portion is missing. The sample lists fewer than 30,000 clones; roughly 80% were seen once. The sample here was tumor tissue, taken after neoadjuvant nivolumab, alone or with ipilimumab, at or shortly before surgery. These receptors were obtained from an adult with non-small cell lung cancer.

The CDR3 loop reads CASSPLGQGAGEQYF. In nucleotides, the CDR3 is TGTGCCAGCTCACCACTGGGACAGGGGGCGGGGGAGCAGTACTTC. The V gene is TRBV18, the J gene TRBJ2-7, with 12 bases lining up with TRBD1. J gave up 7 bases and V 1 base, and 5 bases lay outside the gene matches. The CDR3 is 15 residues long. In germline, CDR1 is KGHSH, CDR2 LQKENI.

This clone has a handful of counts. CDR3 amino acids: CASSNLEGQGFKGYTF. The CDR3, as DNA: TGTGCCAGCAGTAACCTCGAAGGACAGGGGTTTAAGGGCTACACCTTC. This rearrangement joins TRBV25-1 to TRBJ1-2; TRBD1 agrees at 9 bases. J was trimmed by 8 bases and V by 5 bases; bases with no gene match: 15. Germline V gives CDR1 MGHDK, CDR2 SYGVNS. The CDR3 sequence is 16 residues long.

The CDR3 DNA reads as TGTGCCAGTAGTATAAGGACAGGTTCGCAAGAGACCCAGTACTTC. Its protein is CASSIRTGSQETQYF. The genes are TRBV19 and TRBJ2-5; 7 nucleotides line up with TRBD1. Germline CDR1 reads LNHDA; CDR2 reads SQIVND (reference sequence). V dropped 2 bases and J dropped 2; count of bases not matched to a gene: 5. This CDR3 has 15 amino acids. Complete variable domain (other parts from reference TRBV19 and TRBJ2-5): DGGITQSPKYLFRKEGQNVTLSCEQNLNHDAMYWYRQDPGQGLRLIYYSQIVNDFQKGDIAEGYSVSREKKESFPLTVTSAQKNPTAFYLCASSIRTGSQETQYFGPGTRLLVL.

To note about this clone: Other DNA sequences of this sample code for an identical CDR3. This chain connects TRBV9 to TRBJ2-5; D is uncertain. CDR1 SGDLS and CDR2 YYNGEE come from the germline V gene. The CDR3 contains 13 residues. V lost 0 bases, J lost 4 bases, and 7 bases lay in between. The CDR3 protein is CASSVARGETQYF. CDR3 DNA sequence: TGTGCCAGCAGCGTAGCCCGAGGAGAGACCCAGTACTTC.

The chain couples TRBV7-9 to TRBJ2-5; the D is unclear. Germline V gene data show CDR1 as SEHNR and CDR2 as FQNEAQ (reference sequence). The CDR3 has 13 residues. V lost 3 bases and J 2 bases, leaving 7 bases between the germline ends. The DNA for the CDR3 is TGTGCCAGCAGCTTGGCGACACAAGAGACCCAGTACTTC. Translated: CASSLATQETQYF.

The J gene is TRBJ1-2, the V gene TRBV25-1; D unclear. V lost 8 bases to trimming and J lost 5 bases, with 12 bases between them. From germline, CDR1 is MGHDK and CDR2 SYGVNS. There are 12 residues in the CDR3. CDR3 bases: TGTGCCAGCGAGGCCCTACAATATGGCTACACCTTC. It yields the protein CASEALQYGYTF.

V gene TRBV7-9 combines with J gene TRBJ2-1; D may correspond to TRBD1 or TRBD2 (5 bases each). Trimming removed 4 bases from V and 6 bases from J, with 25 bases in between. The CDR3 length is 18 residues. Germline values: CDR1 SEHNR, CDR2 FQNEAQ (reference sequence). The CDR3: CASSSIESWGYRTNEQFF. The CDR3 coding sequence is TGTGCCAGCAGCTCTATCGAATCTTGGGGGTATCGGACCAATGAGCAGTTCTTC.

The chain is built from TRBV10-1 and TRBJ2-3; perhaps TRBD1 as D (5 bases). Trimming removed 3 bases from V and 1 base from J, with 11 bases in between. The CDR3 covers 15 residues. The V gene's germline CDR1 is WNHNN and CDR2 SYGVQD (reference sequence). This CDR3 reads CASSDPGRGTDTQYF. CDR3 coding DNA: TGCGCCAGCAGTGATCCGGGCAGGGGCACAGATACGCAGTATTTT.

CDR3 DNA sequence: TGTGCCAGCAGACCGGGACTGGTATACAATGAGCAGTTCTTC. Translation: CASRPGLVYNEQFF. The chain combines TRBV7-2 with TRBJ2-1, with D tentatively TRBD2 (6 bases). The CDR3 runs to 14 residues. CDR1 and CDR2 from the germline V gene are SGHTA and FQGNSA. V shed 6 bases and J shed 4 bases, with 13 bases lying between them.

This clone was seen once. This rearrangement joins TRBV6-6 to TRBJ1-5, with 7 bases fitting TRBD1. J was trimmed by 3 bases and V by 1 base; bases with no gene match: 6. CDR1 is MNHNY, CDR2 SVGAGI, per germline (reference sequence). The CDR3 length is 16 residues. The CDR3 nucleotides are TGTGCCAGCAGTTACTGGGAAGGGGGCTCCAATCAGCCCCAGCATTTT. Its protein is CASSYWEGGSNQPQHF.

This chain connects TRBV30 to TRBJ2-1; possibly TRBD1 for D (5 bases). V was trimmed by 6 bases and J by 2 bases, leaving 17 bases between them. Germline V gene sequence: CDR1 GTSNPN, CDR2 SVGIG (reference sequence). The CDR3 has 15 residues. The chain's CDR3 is CACLTGWGTYNEQFF. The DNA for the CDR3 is TGTGCCTGCCTTACAGGATGGGGAACCTACAATGAGCAGTTCTTC.

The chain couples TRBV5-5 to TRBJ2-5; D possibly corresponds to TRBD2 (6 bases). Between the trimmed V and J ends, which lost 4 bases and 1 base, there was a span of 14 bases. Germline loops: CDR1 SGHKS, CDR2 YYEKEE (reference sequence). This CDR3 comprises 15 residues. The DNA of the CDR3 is TGTGCCAGCAGCCCAGGTCAGGGACTCCAAGAGACCCAGTACTTC. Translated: CASSPGQGLQETQYF.

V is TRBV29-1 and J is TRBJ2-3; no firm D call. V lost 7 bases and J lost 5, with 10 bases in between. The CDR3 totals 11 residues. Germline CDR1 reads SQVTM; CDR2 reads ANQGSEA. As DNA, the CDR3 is TGCAGCGCCAAGAAAGGAGATACGCAGTATTTT. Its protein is CSAKKGDTQYF.